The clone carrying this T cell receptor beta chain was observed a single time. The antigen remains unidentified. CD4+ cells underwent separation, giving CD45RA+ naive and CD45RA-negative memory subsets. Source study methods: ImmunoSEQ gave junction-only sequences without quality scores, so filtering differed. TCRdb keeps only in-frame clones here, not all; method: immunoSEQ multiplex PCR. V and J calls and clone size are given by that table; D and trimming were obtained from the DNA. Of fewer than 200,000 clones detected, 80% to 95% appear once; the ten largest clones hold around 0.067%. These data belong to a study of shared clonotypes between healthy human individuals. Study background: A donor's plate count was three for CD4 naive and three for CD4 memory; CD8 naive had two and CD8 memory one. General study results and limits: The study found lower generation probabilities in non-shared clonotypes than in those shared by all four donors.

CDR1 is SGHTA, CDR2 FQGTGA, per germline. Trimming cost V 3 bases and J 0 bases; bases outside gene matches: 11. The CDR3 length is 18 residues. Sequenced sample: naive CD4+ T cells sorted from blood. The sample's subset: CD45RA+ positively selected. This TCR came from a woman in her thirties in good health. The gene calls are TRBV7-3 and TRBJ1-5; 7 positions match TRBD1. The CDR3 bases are TGTGCCAGCAGCTTCTTTGTGTGGGACAGCTATAGCAATCAGCCCCAGCATTTT. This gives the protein CASSFFVWDSYSNQPQHF. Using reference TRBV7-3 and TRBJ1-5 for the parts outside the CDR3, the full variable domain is GAGVSQTPSNKVTEKGKYVELRCDPISGHTALYWYRQSLGQGPEFLIYFQGTGAADDSGLPNDRFFAVRPEGSVSTLKIQRTERGDSAVYLCASSFFVWDSYSNQPQHFGDGTRLSIL.